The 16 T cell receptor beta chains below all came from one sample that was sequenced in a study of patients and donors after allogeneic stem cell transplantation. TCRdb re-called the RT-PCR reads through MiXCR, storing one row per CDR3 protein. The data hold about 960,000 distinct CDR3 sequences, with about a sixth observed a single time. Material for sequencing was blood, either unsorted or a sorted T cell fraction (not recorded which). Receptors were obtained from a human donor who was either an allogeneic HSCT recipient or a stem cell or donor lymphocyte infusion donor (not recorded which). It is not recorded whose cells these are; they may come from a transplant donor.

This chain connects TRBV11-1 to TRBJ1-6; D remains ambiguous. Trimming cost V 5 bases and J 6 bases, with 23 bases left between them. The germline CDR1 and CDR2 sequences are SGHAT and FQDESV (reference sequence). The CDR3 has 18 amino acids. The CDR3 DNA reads TGTGCCAGCAGCCTACGCCGTAGCTCCCACCCCCTTAATTCACCCCTCCACTTT. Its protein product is CASSLRRSSHPLNSPLHF.

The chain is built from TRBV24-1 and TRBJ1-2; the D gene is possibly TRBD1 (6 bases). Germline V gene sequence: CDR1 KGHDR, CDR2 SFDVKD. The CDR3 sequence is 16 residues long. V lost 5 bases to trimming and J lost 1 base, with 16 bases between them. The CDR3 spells CATSGWDTHFNYGYTF. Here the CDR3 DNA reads TGTGCCACCAGTGGATGGGACACCCATTTTAACTATGGCTACACCTTC.

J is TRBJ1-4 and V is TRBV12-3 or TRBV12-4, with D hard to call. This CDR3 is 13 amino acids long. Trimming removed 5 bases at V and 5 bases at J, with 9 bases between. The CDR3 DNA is TGTGCCAGCAGTCCCCTCAGGAATGAAAAACTGTTTTTT. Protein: CASSPLRNEKLFF.

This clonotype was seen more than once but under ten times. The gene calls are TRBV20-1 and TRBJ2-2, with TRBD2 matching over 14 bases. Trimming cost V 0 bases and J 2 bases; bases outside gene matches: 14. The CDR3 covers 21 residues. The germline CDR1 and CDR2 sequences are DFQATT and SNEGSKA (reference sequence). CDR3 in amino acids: CSARDYRLAGTSGSNTGELFF. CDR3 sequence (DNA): TGCAGTGCTAGAGATTATAGATTAGCCGGGACTAGCGGGAGTAACACCGGGGAGCTGTTTTTT.

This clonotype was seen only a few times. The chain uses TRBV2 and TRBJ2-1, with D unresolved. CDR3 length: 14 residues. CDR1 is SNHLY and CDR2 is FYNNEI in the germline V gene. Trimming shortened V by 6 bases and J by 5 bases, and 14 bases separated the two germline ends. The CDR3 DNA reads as TGTGCCAGCAGCCCTAACAGATTGAACAATGAGCAGTTCTTC. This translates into CASSPNRLNNEQFF.

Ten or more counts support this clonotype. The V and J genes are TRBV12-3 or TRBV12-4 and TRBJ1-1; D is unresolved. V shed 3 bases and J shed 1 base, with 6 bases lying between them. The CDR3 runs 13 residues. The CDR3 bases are TGTGCCAGCAGTTTCGGCACGAACACTGAAGCTTTCTTT. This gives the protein CASSFGTNTEAFF.

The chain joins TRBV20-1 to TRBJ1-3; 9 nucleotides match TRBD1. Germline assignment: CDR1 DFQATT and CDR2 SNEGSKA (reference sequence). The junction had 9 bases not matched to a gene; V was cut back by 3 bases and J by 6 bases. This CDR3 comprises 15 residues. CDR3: CSASDPGQGTNTIYF. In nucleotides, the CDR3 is TGCAGTGCTAGTGACCCGGGACAGGGTACAAACACCATATATTTT.

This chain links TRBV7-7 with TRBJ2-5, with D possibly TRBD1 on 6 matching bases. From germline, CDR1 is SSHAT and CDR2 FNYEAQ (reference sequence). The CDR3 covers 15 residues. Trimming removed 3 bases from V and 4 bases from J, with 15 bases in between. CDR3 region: CASSLGTTGIETQYF. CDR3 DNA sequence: TGTGCCAGCAGCTTGGGGACAACCGGCATAGAGACCCAGTACTTC.

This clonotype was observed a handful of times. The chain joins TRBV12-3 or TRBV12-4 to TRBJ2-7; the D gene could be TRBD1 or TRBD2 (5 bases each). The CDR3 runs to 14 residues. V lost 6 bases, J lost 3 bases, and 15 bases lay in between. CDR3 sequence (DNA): TGTGCCAGCAGCAGCATGAGGGGTAACTACGAGCAGTACTTC. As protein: CASSSMRGNYEQYF.

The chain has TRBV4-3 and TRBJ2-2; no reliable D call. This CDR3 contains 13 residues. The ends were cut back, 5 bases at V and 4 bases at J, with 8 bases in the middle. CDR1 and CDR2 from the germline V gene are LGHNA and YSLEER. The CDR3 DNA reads TGCGCCAGCAGCTCACGATCCACCGGGGAGCTGTTTTTT. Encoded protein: CASSSRSTGELFF.

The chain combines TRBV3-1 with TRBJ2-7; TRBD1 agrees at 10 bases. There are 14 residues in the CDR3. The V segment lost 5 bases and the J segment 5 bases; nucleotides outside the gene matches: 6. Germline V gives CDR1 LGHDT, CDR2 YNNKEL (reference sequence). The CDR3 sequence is CASSEGTGAHEQYF. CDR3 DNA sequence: TGTGCCAGCAGCGAAGGGACAGGGGCTCACGAGCAGTACTTC.

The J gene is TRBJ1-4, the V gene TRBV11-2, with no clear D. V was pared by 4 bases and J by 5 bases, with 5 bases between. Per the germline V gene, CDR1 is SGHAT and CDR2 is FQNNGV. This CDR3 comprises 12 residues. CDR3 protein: CASSSLNEKLFF. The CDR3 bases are TGTGCCAGCAGCTCCCTAAATGAAAAACTGTTTTTT. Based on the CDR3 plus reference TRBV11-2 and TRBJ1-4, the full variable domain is EAGVAQSPRYKIIEKRQSVAFWCNPISGHATLYWYQQILGQGPKLLIQFQNNGVVDDSQLPKDRFSAERLKGVDSTLKIQPAKLEDSAVYLCASSSLNEKLFFGSGTQLSVL.

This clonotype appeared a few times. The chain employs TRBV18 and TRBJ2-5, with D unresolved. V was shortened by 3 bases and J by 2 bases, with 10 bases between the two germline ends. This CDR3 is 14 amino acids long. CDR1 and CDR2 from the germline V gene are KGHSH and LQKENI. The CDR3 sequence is CASSPYGRQETQYF. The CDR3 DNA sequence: TGTGCCAGCTCACCTTACGGACGGCAAGAGACCCAGTACTTC.

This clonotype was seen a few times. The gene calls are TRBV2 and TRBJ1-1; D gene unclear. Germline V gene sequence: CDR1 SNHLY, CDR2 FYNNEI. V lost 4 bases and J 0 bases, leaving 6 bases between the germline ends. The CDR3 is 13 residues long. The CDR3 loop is CASSADVNTEAFF. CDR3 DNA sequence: TGTGCCAGCAGTGCCGACGTGAACACTGAAGCTTTCTTT. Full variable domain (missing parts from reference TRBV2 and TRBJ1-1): EPEVTQTPSHQVTQMGQEVILRCVPISNHLYFYWYRQILGQKVEFLVSFYNNEISEKSEIFDDQFSVERPDGSNFTLKIRSTKLEDSAMYFCASSADVNTEAFFGQGTRLTVV.

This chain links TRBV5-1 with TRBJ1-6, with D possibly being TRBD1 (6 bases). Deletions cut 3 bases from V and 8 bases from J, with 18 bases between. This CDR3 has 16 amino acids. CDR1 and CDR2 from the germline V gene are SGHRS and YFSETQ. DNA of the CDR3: TGCGCCAGCAGCTGGGAGACGGGGGGCTTGGATTCACCCCTCCACTTT. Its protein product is CASSWETGGLDSPLHF.

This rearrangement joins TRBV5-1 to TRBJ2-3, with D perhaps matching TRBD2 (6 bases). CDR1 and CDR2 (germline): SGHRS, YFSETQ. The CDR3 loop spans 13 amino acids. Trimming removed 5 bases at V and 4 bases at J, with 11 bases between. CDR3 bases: TGCGCCAGCAGAACCGGAGGGGCAGATACGCAGTATTTT. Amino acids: CASRTGGADTQYF.